The entry that follows covers one TCR beta chain sequence. The ends lost 9 bases at V and 2 bases at J; junction bases unmatched: 6. Germline-derived CDR1 and CDR2 are PRHDT and FYEKMQ (reference sequence). CDR3 size: 15 residues. These data belong to a study of beta chain features in type 1 diabetes. The investigators reverse transcribed all of the isolated RNA, so they sequenced expressed TCRB transcripts. Using immunoSEQ multiplex PCR, the repertoire was profiled, and TCRdb retains in-frame clones only, with some absent. Of over 700,000 clones in the sample, roughly 15% were seen once. Material: naive CD4+ T cells from blood. This receptor was obtained from a woman between 18 and 30 years old in good health. The chain joins TRBV13 to TRBJ2-6; 8 bases agree with TRBD1. The CDR3 coding sequence is TGTGCCAGTGGACAGGGTATTGCTGGGGCCAACGTCCTGACTTTC. Its translation is CASGQGIAGANVLTF.